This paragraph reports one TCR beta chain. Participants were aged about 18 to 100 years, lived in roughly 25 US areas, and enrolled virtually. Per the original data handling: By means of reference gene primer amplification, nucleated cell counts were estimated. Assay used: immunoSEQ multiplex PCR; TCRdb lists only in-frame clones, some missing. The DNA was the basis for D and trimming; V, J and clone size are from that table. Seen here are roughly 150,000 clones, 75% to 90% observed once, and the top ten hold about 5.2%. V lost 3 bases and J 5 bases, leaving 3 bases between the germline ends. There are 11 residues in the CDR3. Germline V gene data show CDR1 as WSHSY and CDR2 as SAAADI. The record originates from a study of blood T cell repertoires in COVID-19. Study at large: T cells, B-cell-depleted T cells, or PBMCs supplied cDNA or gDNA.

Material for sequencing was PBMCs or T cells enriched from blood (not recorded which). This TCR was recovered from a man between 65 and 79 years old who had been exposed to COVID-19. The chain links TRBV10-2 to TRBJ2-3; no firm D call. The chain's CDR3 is CASSDGDTQYF. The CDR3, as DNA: TGCGCCAGCAGTGACGGAGATACGCAGTATTTT.